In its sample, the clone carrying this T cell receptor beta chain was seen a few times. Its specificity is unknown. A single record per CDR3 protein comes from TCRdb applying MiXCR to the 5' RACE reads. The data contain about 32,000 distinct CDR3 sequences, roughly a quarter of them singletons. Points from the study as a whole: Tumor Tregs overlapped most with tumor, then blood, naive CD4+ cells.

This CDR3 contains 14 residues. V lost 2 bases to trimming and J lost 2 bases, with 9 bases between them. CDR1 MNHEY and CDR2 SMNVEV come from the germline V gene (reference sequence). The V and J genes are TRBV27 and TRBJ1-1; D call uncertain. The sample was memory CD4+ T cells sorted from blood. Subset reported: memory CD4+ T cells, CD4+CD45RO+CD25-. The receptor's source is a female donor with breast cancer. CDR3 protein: CASSLHPANTEAFF. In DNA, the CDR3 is TGTGCCAGCAGTTTACATCCCGCCAACACTGAAGCTTTCTTT.